This T cell receptor (beta chain) originates from a study of blood T cell repertoires in COVID-19 (dated by TCRdb to 2020 to 2022). In the study overall: Samples covering the acute and convalescent phases of COVID-19 were provided by collaborators in the United States, Italy and Spain. The material from the prospective study consisted of cDNA or gDNA derived from T cells, B-cell-depleted T cells, or PBMCs. Subjects who had been exposed to COVID-19, were actively infected with it, or had recovered from it provided the deeply sampled blood TCRbeta repertoires that made up the dataset. The repertoires were released in a freely available public database meant as a resource for research on the immune response to SARS-CoV-2. Samples were obtained from the ongoing ImmuneRACE study (first 160 participants) and from about 1,300 subjects provided by 6 global collaborators. The sample metadata nearly always contained a de-identified subject ID, COVID-19 status, age in years and sex. Where HLA class I and class II types were available, the types were taken from metadata supplied by the sample provider, not from assay-based typing.

Beyond this particular receptor, the publication reports: How much clinical and demographic metadata was included differed by source and by participant, and the metadata was provided uncurated.

In the prospective study, participants were roughly 18 to 95 years old, resided in approximately 22 geographic areas of the United States, and were enrolled through a virtual design. To assign participants to cohorts, the prospective study relied on clinical history that participants themselves reported in a screening survey and a study questionnaire. ImmuneRACE Cohort 3 recovered participants were defined by two consecutive negative NP/OP PCR tests, healthcare professional clearance, or symptom resolution. In the prospective study, whole blood, serum and a nasopharyngeal or oropharyngeal swab were collected from each participant by mobile phlebotomists. Additional blood draws and questionnaires over an approximately 2-month period could optionally be provided by prospective study participants. Blood samples from the prospective study were shipped frozen or at room temperature prior to DNA extraction.

Via the germline V gene, CDR1 is SQVTM and CDR2 ANQGSEA. The CDR3 measures 14 amino acids from cysteine to phenylalanine. Only the CDR3 region is kept as DNA, spanning 42 bases read in frame from base 1. V gives up 3 bases and J gives up 6 bases, and the segment between their germline ends measures 12 bases. About this clone itself: It lacks a known antigen. The input lacks base qualities; no much larger clone sits a single base away.

The immunoSEQ Assay, a bias-controlled multiplex PCR, was used to amplify TCRbeta CDR3 regions from genomic DNA. The published analysis was carried out like this. Nucleated cell counts per sample were estimated from amplification of reference gene primers within the assay. To quantify the absolute abundance of each unique TCRbeta CDR3 rearrangement, sequence reads were collapsed and filtered. For each sample, productive Simpson clonality was calculated as the square root of Simpson's diversity index across productive rearrangements. What TCRdb holds here is the immuneACCESS table cut down to in-frame rearrangements. Part of the clones is not present; checked against another copy, under half of the missing clones reflect an unresolved V gene, and the others are unexplained. The V and J calls and clone size were taken over from that table, and D and trimming were inferred from the DNA. This sample gives 390,000 or so clones in total; roughly 80% of them show up just once. The ten most abundant clones make up 5.1% of the sample.

The chain is made from TRBV29-1 and TRBJ1-6; tentative D gene TRBD1, with 5 bases matching. Sample: PBMCs or T cells enriched from blood (not recorded which). The clonotype comes from a woman aged 50 to 65 who had recovered from COVID-19. The DNA reads TGCAGCGTTGAGCGGGGGAGGGGTAATTCACCCCTCCACTTT. This encodes CSVERGRGNSPLHF.